The sequence of this T cell receptor (beta chain) was determined in a study of identical twins. Study-wide results and caveats: For cord blood, abundant beta clonotypes had fewer insertions, unlike memory repertoires, which showed none.

To note about this clonotype: Its antigen is unknown.

Template switching added a universal primer site; cDNA carried unique molecular identifiers. TCRdb reanalysed the 5' RACE reads using MiXCR and keeps one entry per CDR3 protein. The table lists roughly 290,000 distinct CDR3 sequences, 8.5% to 9.5% of them singletons. This CDR3 comprises 16 residues. In germline, CDR1 is MNHEY, CDR2 SMNVEV (reference sequence). The trim removed 1 base at V and 5 bases at J, leaving 7 bases unmatched. These same data were also listed under a study on yellow fever vaccine responses in identical twins.

The V and J genes are TRBV27 and TRBJ2-5; TRBD2 matches at 10 bases. This TCR was sampled from a woman younger than 35 in good health. The sequenced sample was CD8+ T cells sorted from blood. The CDR3 loop is CASSLFTSGVLETQYF. The CDR3 DNA is TGTGCCAGCAGTTTATTTACTAGCGGGGTGCTGGAGACCCAGTACTTC.